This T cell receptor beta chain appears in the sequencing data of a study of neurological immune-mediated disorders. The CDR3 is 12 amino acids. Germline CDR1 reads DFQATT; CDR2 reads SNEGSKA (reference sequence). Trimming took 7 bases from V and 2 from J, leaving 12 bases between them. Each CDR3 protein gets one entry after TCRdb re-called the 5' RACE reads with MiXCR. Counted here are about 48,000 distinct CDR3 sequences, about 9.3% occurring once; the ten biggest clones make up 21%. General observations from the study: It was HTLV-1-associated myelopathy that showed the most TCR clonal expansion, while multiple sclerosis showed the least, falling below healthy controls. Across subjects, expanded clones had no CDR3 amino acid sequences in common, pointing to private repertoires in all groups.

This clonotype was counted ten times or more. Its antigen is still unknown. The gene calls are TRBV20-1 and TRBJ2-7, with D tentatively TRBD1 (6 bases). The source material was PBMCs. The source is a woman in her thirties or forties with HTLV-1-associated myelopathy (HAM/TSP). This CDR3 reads CSVGASPYEQYF. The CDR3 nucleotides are TGCAGTGTGGGGGCTAGTCCCTACGAGCAGTACTTC.